This T cell receptor beta chain was observed in a study of response to subunit inactivated influenza vaccine. Trimming at V came to 0 bases and at J to 8 bases, leaving 16 bases not matched to a gene. CDR1 and CDR2 (germline): LGHNA, YNFKEQ. CDR3 size: 18 residues. TCRdb re-called the RT-PCR reads with MiXCR, one entry per CDR3 protein. This sample has more than 400,000 distinct CDR3 sequences; 9.5% to 12% occur once, and the top ten carry roughly 12%. Specimen: PBMCs from blood, collected 40 to 50 days after vaccination. This chain links TRBV4-2 with TRBJ1-5; 7 bases match TRBD1. This receptor was taken from a man in his forties or fifties who received an inactivated influenza vaccine. CDR3 loop: CASSQENLVGTAAEPQHF. CDR3 DNA sequence: TGTGCCAGCAGCCAAGAGAACCTAGTAGGGACAGCCGCGGAGCCCCAGCATTTT.